One sample yielded the 10 T cell receptor beta chains listed below, sequenced in a study of PD-1 blockade in classical Hodgkin lymphoma. Brentuximab vedotin exposure varied, and every patient relapsed after autologous stem cell transplantation. Sequencing used immunoSEQ multiplex PCR; TCRdb keeps in-frame clones, though not all of them. Counted here are about 27,000 clones, nearly 80% occurring once; the ten biggest clones make up roughly 35%. The sequenced sample was peripheral blood mononuclear cells (PBMCs), obtained before the second cycle of nivolumab. Receptors were obtained from a human donor with classical Hodgkin lymphoma.

The chain has TRBV9 and TRBJ1-4, with no clear D. The germline V and J ends were trimmed by 1 base and 3 bases, with 13 bases remaining between them. CDR3 size: 16 residues. Germline CDR1 reads SGDLS; CDR2 reads YYNGEE. CDR3 DNA sequence: TGTGCCAGCAGCGTACACCGGGTTTCTCCTAATGAAAAACTGTTTTTT. Its protein is CASSVHRVSPNEKLFF.

The chain recombines TRBV5-6 with TRBJ1-1; D gene uncertain. CDR1 SGHDT and CDR2 YYEEEE come from the germline V gene. The CDR3 contains 14 residues. V was pared by 1 base and J by 1 base, with 8 bases between. CDR3 protein: CASSLLIRNTEAFF. In DNA form, the CDR3 reads TGTGCCAGCAGCTTGCTTATCAGGAACACTGAAGCTTTCTTT.

This chain uses TRBV6-6 with TRBJ1-1; D gene ambiguous. Trimming stripped 0 bases from V and 3 bases from J, with 8 bases between. This CDR3 contains 14 residues. Germline CDR1 MNHNY, CDR2 SVGAGI (reference sequence). The CDR3 nucleotides are TGTGCCAGCAGTTACTCGATTTACGACACTGAAGCTTTCTTT. It is translated as CASSYSIYDTEAFF.

The chain carries TRBV6-6 and TRBJ2-7; D may be TRBD1 (5 bases). CDR1 and CDR2 (germline): MNHNY, SVGAGI (reference sequence). This CDR3 is 16 amino acids long. Trimming pared 2 bases from V and 1 base from J, leaving 15 bases between. CDR3 in DNA: TGTGCCAGCAGTTACGGGGCTAGAGGATCGTCCTACGAGCAGTACTTC. Residues: CASSYGARGSSYEQYF.

The chain employs TRBV7-2 and TRBJ1-4; D is unresolved. This CDR3 is built from 14 residues. Trimming left V 4 bases short and J 5 bases short, with 11 bases between. Germline CDR1 and CDR2: SGHTA and FQGNSA. The CDR3 region has the DNA TGTGCCAGCAGCTCTACTCGATCCAATGAAAAACTGTTTTTT. Protein sequence: CASSSTRSNEKLFF.

This chain uses TRBV2 with TRBJ1-4; D is uncertain. The CDR3 extends over 15 amino acids. V lost 5 bases and J 6 bases, leaving 16 bases between the germline ends. The germline V gene encodes CDR1 SNHLY and CDR2 FYNNEI. The CDR3 coding sequence is TGTGCCAGCAGTAGTGAAGGAGTCAATTATGAAAAACTGTTTTTT. Translated: CASSSEGVNYEKLFF.

V usage is TRBV5-8 and J usage is TRBJ1-1; D is unresolved. The germline V gene encodes CDR1 SGHTS and CDR2 YDEGEE. The CDR3 runs to 15 residues. V was cut by 3 bases and J by 9 bases, with 21 bases left in between. The CDR3: CASSSHLGRSTQAFF. The CDR3 bases are TGTGCCAGCAGCTCACATCTCGGGAGATCCACCCAAGCTTTCTTT.

Only one count was recorded for this clone. The rearrangement uses TRBV7-2 and TRBJ2-2; TRBD2 aligns across 11 bases. The CDR3 contains 16 residues. CDR1 is SGHTA and CDR2 is FQGNSA in the germline V gene. V trimming: 5 bases; J trimming: 3 bases; junction bases outside the gene matches: 5. The CDR3 spells CASSRSGGAYTGELFF. The CDR3 nucleotides are TGTGCCAGCAGCCGTAGCGGGGGGGCTTACACCGGGGAGCTGTTTTTT. Full variable domain (missing parts from reference TRBV7-2 and TRBJ2-2): GAGVSQSPSNKVTEKGKDVELRCDPISGHTALYWYRQSLGQGLEFLIYFQGNSAPDKSGLPSDRFSAERTGGSVSTLTIQRTQQEDSAVYLCASSRSGGAYTGELFFGEGSRLTVL.

This clone has only one observation. This sample includes further DNA sequences coding for the same CDR3. The chain has TRBV19 and TRBJ2-3; 9 nucleotides line up with TRBD2. Germline V gene sequence: CDR1 LNHDA, CDR2 SQIVND (reference sequence). This CDR3 comprises 14 residues. The ends lost 3 bases at V and 3 bases at J; junction bases unmatched: 1. The CDR3 DNA reads as TGTGCCAGTAGTATTGCGGGGGGGACAGATACGCAGTATTTT. This translates into CASSIAGGTDTQYF.

The chain combines TRBV28 with TRBJ2-3, with TRBD1 as a possible D gene (6 bases). Germline values: CDR1 MDHEN, CDR2 SYDVKM. The V and J ends lost 5 bases and 5 bases respectively, with 20 bases between them. This CDR3 comprises 16 residues. The CDR3 reads CASSTREYRAGDTQYF. DNA of the CDR3: TGTGCCAGCAGTACCAGGGAATACAGGGCCGGAGATACGCAGTATTTT.